This TCR beta chain was identified during a study of radiotherapy plus CTLA-4 blockade in lung cancer. Study-level information: There were objective responses in 18% of patients, and 31% had disease control.

About this clone: The antigen remains undetermined.

Libraries were prepared by immunoSEQ multiplex PCR; TCRdb keeps only in-frame clonotypes and omits some of them. The table records about 73,000 clones, over 75% of them present only once. Study results and caveats: Blood-borne expansion of tumor-derived TCR clones followed radiotherapy plus ipilimumab. With interferon-beta, early dynamics of blood T cell clones were reported to best predict response.

Trimming left V 5 bases short and J 1 base short, with 8 bases between. The CDR3 consists of 14 residues. Looked up from germline, CDR1 is SGHTA and CDR2 is FQGTGA. Alongside CTLA-4 blockade with ipilimumab, patients with chemo-refractory metastatic non-small-cell lung cancer received focal radiation. V gene TRBV7-3 combines with J gene TRBJ2-2; the D is unclear. The source is a human donor with non-small cell lung cancer that progressed on radiotherapy plus ipilimumab. This sample comprised peripheral blood, obtained from a patient treated with radiotherapy plus ipilimumab. CDR3 in amino acids: CASSQGRNTGELFF. The DNA of the CDR3 is TGTGCCAGCAGCCAAGGGCGGAACACCGGGGAGCTGTTTTTT.